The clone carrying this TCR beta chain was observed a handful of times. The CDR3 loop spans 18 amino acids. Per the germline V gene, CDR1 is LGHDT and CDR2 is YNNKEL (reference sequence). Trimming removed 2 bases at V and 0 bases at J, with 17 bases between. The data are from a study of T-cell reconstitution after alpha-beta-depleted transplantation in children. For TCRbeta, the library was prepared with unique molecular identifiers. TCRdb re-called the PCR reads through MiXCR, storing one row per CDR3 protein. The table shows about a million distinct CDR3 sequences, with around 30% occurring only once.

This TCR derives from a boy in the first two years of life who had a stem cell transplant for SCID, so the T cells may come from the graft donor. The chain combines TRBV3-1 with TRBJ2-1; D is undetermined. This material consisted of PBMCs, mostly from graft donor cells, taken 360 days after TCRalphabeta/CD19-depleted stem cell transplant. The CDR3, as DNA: TGTGCCAGCAGCCAAATTTTTCGCTCAAACCGCTCCTACAATGAGCAGTTCTTC. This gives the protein CASSQIFRSNRSYNEQFF.